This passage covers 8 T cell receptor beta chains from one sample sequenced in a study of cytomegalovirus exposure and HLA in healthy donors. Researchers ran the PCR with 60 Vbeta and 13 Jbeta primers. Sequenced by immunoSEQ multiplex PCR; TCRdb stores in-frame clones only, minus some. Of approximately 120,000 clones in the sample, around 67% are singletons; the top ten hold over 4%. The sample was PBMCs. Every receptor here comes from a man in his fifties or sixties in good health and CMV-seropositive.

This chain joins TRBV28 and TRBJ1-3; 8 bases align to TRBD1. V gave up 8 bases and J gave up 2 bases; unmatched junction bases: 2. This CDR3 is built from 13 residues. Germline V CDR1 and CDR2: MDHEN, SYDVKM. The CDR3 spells CASLTGAGNTIYF. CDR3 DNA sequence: TGTGCCAGCTTGACAGGGGCTGGAAACACCATATATTTT.

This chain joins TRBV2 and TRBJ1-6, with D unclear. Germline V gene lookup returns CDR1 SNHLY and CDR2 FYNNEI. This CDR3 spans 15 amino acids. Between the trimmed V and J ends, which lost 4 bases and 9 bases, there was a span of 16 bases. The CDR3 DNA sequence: TGTGCCAGCAGTGGAACAGTCAGTTTTGGTTCACCCCTCCACTTT. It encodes CASSGTVSFGSPLHF. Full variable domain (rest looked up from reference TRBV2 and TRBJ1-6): EPEVTQTPSHQVTQMGQEVILRCVPISNHLYFYWYRQILGQKVEFLVSFYNNEISEKSEIFDDQFSVERPDGSNFTLKIRSTKLEDSAMYFCASSGTVSFGSPLHFGNGTRLTVT.

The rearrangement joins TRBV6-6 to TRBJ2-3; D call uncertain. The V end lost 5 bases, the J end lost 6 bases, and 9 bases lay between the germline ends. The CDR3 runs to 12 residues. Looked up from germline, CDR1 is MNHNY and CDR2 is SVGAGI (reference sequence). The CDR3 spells CASSGLSDTQYF. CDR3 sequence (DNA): TGTGCCAGCAGTGGCCTTTCCGATACGCAGTATTTT.

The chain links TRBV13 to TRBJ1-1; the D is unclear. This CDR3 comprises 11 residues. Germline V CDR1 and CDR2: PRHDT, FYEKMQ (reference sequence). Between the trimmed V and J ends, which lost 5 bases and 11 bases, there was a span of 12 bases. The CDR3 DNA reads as TGTGCCAGCAGCCCTGTGGGCCCCGCTTTCTTT. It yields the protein CASSPVGPAFF.

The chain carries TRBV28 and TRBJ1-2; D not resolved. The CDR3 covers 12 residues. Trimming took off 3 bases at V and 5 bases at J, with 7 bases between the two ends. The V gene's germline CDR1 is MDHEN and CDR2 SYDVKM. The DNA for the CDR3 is TGTGCCAGCAGTTTGAGGGCTTATGGCTACACCTTC. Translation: CASSLRAYGYTF.

The CDR3 protein is CASSYSGFEQYF. The CDR3 coding sequence is TGTGCCAGCAGTTACTCCGGGTTCGAGCAGTACTTC. V gene TRBV6-5 combines with J gene TRBJ2-7, with D unresolved. Germline V gives CDR1 MNHEY, CDR2 SVGAGI. The CDR3 covers 12 residues. Trimming cost V 0 bases and J 6 bases, with 6 bases left between them.

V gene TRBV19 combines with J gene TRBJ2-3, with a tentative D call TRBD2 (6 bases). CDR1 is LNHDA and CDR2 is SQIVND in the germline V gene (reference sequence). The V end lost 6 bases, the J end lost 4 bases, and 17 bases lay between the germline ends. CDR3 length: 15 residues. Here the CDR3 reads CASRTGRGVADTQYF. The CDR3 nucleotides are TGTGCCAGTAGGACCGGGCGGGGAGTCGCAGATACGCAGTATTTT.

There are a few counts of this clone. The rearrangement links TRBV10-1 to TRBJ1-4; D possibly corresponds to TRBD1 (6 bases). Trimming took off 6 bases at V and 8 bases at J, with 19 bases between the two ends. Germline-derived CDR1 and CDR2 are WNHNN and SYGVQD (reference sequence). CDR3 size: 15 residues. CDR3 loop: CASSQLTGVEEKLFF. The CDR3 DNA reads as TGCGCCAGCAGCCAACTGACAGGAGTCGAGGAAAAACTGTTTTTT.